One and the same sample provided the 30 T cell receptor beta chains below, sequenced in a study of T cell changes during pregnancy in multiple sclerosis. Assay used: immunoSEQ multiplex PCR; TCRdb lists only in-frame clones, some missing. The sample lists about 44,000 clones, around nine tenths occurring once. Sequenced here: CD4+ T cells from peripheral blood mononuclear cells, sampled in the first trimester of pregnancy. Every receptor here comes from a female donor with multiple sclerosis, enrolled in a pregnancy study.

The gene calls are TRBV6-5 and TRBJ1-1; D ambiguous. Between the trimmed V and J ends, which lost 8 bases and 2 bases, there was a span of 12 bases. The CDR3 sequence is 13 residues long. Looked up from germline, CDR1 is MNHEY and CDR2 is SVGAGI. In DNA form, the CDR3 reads TGTGCCAGCCGACTTGGGAGAAACACTGAAGCTTTCTTT. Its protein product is CASRLGRNTEAFF.

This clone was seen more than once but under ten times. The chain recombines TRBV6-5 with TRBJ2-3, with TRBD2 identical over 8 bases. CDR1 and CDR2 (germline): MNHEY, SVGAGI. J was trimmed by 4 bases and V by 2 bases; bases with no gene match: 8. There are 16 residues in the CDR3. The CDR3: CASSYGTSHGPDTQYF. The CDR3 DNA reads TGTGCCAGCAGTTACGGGACTAGTCATGGCCCAGATACGCAGTATTTT.

CDR3 loop: CASSQGASYEQYF. The CDR3 DNA is TGCGCCAGCAGCCAGGGGGCCTCCTACGAGCAGTACTTC. The V and J genes are TRBV5-1 and TRBJ2-7, with 8 bases lining up with TRBD1. Germline V gene lookup returns CDR1 SGHRS and CDR2 YFSETQ. The CDR3 has 13 amino acids. Unmatched junction bases numbered 0, after V lost 4 bases and J lost 0 bases.

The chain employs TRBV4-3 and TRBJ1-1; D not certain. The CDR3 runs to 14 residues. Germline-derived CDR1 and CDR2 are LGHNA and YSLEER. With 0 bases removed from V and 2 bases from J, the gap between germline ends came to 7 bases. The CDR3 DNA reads TGCGCCAGCAGCCAAGAGGGCCTAAACACTGAAGCTTTCTTT. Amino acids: CASSQEGLNTEAFF.

The CDR3 spells CASSANTAGRELFF. CDR3 nucleotides: TGTGCCAGCAGCGCGAATACCGCAGGCAGGGAGCTGTTTTTT. The chain is built from TRBV9 and TRBJ2-2; D is unclear. The V end was cut by 3 bases, the J end by 9 bases, with 15 bases between. CDR1 is SGDLS, CDR2 YYNGEE, per germline. The CDR3 runs to 14 residues.

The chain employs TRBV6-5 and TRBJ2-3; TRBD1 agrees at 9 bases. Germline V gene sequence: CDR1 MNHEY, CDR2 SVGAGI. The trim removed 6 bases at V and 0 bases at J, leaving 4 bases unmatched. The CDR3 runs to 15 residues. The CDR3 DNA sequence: TGTGCCAGCAGCACCGGACAGGGGAGCACAGATACGCAGTATTTT. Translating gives CASSTGQGSTDTQYF.

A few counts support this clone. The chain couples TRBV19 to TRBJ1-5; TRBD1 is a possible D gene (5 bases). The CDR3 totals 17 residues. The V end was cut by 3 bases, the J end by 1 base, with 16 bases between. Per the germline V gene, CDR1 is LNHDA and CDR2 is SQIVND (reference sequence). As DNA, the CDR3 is TGTGCCAGTAGTATTCTAACAGGCCTCGCGAGCAATCAGCCCCAGCATTTT. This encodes CASSILTGLASNQPQHF.

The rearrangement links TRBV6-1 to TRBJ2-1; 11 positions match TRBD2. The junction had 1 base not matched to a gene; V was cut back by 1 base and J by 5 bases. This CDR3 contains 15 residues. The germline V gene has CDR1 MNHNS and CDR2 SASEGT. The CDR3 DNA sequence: TGTGCCAGCAGTGAAGTAGCGGGAGGGAACAATGAGCAGTTCTTC. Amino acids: CASSEVAGGNNEQFF.

CDR3 sequence reads: CASSTTPGQGKETQYF. The CDR3 DNA reads TGTGCCAGCAGCACAACTCCGGGACAGGGGAAAGAGACCCAGTACTTC. The rearrangement uses TRBV28 and TRBJ2-5; 10 positions agree with TRBD1. The trim removed 6 bases at V and 3 bases at J, leaving 10 bases unmatched. The CDR3 has 16 amino acids. CDR1 and CDR2 from the germline V gene are MDHEN and SYDVKM.

This CDR3 is CASSPRGPGNEQFF. CDR3 DNA: TGTGCCAGCAGCCCCAGGGGGCCAGGGAATGAGCAGTTCTTC. The chain links TRBV28 to TRBJ2-1; 8 bases are shared with TRBD1. Per germline, CDR1 MDHEN and CDR2 SYDVKM. CDR3 length equals 14 residues. The ends lost 6 bases at V and 7 bases at J; junction bases unmatched: 8.

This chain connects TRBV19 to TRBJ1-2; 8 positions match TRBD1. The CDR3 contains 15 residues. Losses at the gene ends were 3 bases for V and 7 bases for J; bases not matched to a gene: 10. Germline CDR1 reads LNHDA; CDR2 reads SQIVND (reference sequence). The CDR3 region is CASSIGAGGGSGYTF. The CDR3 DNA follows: TGTGCCAGTAGTATCGGCGCAGGGGGCGGTAGTGGCTACACCTTC.

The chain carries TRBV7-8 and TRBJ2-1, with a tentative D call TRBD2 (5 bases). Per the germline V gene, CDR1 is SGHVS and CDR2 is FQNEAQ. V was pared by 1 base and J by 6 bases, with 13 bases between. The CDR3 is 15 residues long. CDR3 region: CASSLVSGGSNEQFF. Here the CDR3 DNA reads TGTGCCAGCAGCTTAGTGTCGGGTGGGAGCAATGAGCAGTTCTTC.

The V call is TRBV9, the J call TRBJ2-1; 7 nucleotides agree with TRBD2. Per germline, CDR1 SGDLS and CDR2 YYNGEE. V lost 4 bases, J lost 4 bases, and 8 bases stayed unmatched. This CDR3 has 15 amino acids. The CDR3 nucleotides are TGTGCCAGCAGCTTTTCCTGGGGGGGTTACAATGAGCAGTTCTTC. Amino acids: CASSFSWGGYNEQFF. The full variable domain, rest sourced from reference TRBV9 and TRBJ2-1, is DSGVTQTPKHLITATGQRVTLRCSPRSGDLSVYWYQQSLDQGLQFLIQYYNGEERAKGNILERFSAQQFPDLHSELNLSSLELGDSALYFCASSFSWGGYNEQFFGPGTRLTVL.

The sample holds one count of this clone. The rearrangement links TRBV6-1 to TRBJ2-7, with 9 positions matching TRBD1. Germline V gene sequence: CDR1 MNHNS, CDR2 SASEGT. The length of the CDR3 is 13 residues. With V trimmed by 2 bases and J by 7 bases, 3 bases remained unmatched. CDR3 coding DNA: TGTGCCAGCAGTGAATTGGGACAGGGTGAGCAGTACTTC. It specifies CASSELGQGEQYF.

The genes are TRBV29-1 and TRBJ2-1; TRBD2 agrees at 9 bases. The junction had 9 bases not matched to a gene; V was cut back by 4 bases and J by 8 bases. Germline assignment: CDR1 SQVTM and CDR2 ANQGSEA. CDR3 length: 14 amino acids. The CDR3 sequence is CSVGAGGPGYEQFF. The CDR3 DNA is TGCAGCGTTGGGGCGGGAGGGCCAGGCTATGAGCAGTTCTTC.

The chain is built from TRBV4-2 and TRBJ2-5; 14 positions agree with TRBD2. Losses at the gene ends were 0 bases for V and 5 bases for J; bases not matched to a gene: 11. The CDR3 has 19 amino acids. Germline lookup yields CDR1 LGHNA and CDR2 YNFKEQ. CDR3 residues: CASSQDLLTSGRGWETQYF. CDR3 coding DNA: TGTGCCAGCAGCCAAGACCTCTTGACTAGCGGGAGGGGATGGGAGACCCAGTACTTC.

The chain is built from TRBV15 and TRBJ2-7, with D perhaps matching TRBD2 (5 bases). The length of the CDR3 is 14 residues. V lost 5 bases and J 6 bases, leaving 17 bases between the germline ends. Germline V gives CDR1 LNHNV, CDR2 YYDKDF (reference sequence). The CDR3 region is CATSFQPGISEQYF. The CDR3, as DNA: TGTGCCACCAGCTTCCAACCGGGGATCTCCGAGCAGTACTTC. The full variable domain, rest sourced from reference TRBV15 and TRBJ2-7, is DAMVIQNPRYQVTQFGKPVTLSCSQTLNHNVMYWYQQKSSQAPKLLFHYYDKDFNNEADTPDNFQSRRPNTSFCFLDIRSPGLGDTAMYLCATSFQPGISEQYFGPGTRLTVT.

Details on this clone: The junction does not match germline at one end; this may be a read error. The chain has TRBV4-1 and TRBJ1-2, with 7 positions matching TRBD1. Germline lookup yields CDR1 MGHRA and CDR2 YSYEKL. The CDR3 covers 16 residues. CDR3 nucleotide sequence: TGCGTCAGCAGCCAAGTCTTGGGACAGAGATCCTATGGCTACACCTTC. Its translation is CVSSQVLGQRSYGYTF.

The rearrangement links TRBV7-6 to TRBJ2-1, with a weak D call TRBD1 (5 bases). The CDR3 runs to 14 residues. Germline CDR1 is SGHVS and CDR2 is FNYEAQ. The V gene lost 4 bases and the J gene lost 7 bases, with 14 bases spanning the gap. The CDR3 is CASSSRVVSNEQFF. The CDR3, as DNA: TGTGCCAGCAGCTCCAGGGTGGTATCTAATGAGCAGTTCTTC.

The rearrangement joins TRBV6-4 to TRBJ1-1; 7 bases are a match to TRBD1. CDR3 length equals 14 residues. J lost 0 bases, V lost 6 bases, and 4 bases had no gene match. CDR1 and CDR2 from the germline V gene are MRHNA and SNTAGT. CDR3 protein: CASREGQMNTEAFF. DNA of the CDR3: TGTGCCAGCAGGGAGGGACAGATGAACACTGAAGCTTTCTTT.

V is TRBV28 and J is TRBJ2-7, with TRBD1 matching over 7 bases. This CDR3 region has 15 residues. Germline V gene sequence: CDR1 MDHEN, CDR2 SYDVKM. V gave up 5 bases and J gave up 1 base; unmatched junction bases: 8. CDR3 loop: CASSQQGNPSYEQYF. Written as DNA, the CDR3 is TGTGCCAGCAGTCAACAGGGGAACCCTTCCTACGAGCAGTACTTC.

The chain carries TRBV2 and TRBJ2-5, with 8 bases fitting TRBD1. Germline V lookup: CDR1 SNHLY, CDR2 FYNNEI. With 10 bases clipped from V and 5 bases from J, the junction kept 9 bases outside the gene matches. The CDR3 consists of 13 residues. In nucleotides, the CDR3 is TGTGCCATTTCGACAGGGGAGATGGAGACCCAGTACTTC. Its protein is CAISTGEMETQYF.

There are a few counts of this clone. As DNA, the CDR3 is TGTGCCAGCAGTGGGGGACTCGTCCAAGAGACCCAGTACTTC. Encoded protein: CASSGGLVQETQYF. The J gene is TRBJ2-5, the V gene TRBV6-1; TRBD2 is a possible D gene (6 bases). The CDR3 spans 14 residues. Trimming left V 4 bases short and J 1 base short, with 10 bases between. The V gene's germline CDR1 is MNHNS and CDR2 SASEGT.

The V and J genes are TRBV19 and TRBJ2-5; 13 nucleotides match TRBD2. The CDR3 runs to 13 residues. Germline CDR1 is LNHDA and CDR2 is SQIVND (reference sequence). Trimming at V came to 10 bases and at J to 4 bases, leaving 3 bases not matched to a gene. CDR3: CATGLAGVETQYF. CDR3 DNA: TGTGCCACAGGACTAGCGGGAGTAGAGACCCAGTACTTC.

Here the CDR3 reads CATYRVGAMNTEAFF. CDR3 nucleotide sequence: TGTGCCACCTACCGCGTTGGGGCCATGAACACTGAAGCTTTCTTT. This chain joins TRBV19 and TRBJ1-1; D might be TRBD1 (5 bases). The germline V gene has CDR1 LNHDA and CDR2 SQIVND (reference sequence). The CDR3 runs to 15 residues. Deletions cut 10 bases from V and 0 bases from J, with 18 bases between.

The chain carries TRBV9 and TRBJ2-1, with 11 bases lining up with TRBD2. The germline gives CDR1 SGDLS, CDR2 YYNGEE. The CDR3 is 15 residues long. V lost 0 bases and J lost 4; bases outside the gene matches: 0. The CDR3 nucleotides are TGTGCCAGCAGCGTAGGACTAGCGGGGTACAATGAGCAGTTCTTC. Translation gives CASSVGLAGYNEQFF.

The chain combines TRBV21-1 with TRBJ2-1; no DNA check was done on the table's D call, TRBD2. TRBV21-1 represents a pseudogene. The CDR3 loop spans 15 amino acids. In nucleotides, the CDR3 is TGTGCCAGCAGCAACCCCGGACGGGAGATCAATGAGCAGTTCTTC. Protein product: CASSNPGREINEQFF.

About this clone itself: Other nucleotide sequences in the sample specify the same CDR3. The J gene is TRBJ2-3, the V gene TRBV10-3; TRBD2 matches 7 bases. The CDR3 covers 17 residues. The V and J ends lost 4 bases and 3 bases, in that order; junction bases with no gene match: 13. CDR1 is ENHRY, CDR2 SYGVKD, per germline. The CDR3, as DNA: TGTGCCATCAGTGGGAGGATAGAAGGGAGGGAAACAGATACGCAGTATTTT. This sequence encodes CAISGRIEGRETDTQYF.

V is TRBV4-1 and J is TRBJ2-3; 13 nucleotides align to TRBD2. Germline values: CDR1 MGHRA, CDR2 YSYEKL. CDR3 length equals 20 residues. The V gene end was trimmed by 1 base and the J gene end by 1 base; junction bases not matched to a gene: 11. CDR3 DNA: TGCGCCAGCAGCCAAGTACTCAAACCAGGGACTAGCGGGGGCACAGATACGCAGTATTTT. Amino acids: CASSQVLKPGTSGGTDTQYF.

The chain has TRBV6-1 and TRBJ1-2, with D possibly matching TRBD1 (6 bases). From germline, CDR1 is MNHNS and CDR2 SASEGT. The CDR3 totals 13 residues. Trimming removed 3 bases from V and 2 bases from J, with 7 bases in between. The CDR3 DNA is TGTGCCAGCAGTGAGCAGGGGAACTATGGCTACACCTTC. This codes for CASSEQGNYGYTF.